Described below is a single T cell receptor beta chain sequence and its context. Via MiXCR, TCRdb re-called the 5' RACE reads, giving one row per CDR3 protein. The sample shows under 250,000 distinct CDR3 sequences, 6.9% of them seen only once. The entry originates in a study of T cells after yellow fever vaccination. V shed 4 bases and J 3 bases; nucleotides not matched to a gene: 4. The germline V gene encodes CDR1 SGHRS and CDR2 YFSETQ. The CDR3 length is 16 residues. This clonotype originated in a man aged 30 to 45 who received the YFV17D yellow fever vaccine. This chain uses TRBV5-1 with TRBJ2-2, with 12 bases aligning to TRBD2. The sample in question was CD4+ T cells sorted from PBMCs, obtained 15 days after the yellow fever booster vaccination. CDR3 in amino acids: CASSPRTSGDTGELFF. CDR3 bases: TGCGCCAGCAGCCCACGGACTAGCGGGGACACCGGGGAGCTGTTTTTT.